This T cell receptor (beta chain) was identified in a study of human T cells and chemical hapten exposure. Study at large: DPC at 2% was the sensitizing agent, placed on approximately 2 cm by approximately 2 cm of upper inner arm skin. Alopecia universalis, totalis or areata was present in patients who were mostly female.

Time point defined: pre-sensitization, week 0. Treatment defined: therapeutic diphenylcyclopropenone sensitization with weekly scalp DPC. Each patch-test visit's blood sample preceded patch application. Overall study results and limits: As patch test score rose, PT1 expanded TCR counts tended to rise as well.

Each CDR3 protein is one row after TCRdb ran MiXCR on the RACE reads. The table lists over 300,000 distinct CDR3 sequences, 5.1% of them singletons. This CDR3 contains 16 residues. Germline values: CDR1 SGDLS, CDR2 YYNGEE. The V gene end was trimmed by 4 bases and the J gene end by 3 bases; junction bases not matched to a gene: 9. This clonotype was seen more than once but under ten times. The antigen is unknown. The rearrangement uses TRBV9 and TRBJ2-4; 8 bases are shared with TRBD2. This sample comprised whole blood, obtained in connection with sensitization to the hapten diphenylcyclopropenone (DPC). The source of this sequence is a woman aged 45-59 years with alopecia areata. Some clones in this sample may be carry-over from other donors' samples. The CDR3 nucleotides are TGTGCCAGCAGCTCCGGGGGGGCCGGGGGCAAAAACATTCAGTACTTC. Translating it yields CASSSGGAGGKNIQYF. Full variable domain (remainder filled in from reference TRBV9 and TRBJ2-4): DSGVTQTPKHLITATGQRVTLRCSPRSGDLSVYWYQQSLDQGLQFLIQYYNGEERAKGNILERFSAQQFPDLHSELNLSSLELGDSALYFCASSSGGAGGKNIQYFGAGTRLSVL.